One sample yielded the 16 T cell receptor beta chains listed below, sequenced in a study of control samples from healthy donors and cancer patients (dated by TCRdb to 2020 to 2022). Libraries were constructed by the immunoSEQ multiplex PCR assay. TCRdb took this table from immuneACCESS and kept in-frame rearrangements with V and J called. Such tables lack part of the clones; where checked against another copy, unresolved V genes explain under half of the gap, and the rest is unexplained. The sample table shows 150,000 to 200,000 clones, and about 93% are seen once. Of the sample, 1.4% to 1.5% is held by the ten largest clones. Material: blood. These receptors originate from a man aged 18-30 years in good health.

The chain employs TRBV29-1 and TRBJ1-1; TRBD1 matches at 7 bases. CDR3 length equals 14 residues. In germline, CDR1 is SQVTM, CDR2 ANQGSEA. V was clipped by 0 bases and J by 1 base; unmatched bases: 2. The CDR3 loop reads CSVEERQGNTEAFF. Written as DNA, the CDR3 is TGCAGCGTTGAAGAGAGACAGGGGAACACTGAAGCTTTCTTT.

Comment on this clone: The same CDR3 can be traced to other DNA sequences in this sample. The chain couples TRBV10-3 to TRBJ2-3; TRBD2 agrees at 7 bases. CDR1 is ENHRY and CDR2 is SYGVKD in the germline V gene. With V trimmed by 6 bases and J by 3 bases, 3 bases remained unmatched. This CDR3 comprises 13 residues. The CDR3 region has the DNA TGTGCCATCAGCGTGGGGGGGACAGATACGCAGTATTTT. Amino acid sequence: CAISVGGTDTQYF.

The chain couples TRBV25-1 to TRBJ1-1; D unresolved. Germline V gene data show CDR1 as MGHDK and CDR2 as SYGVNS. The germline V and J ends were trimmed by 6 bases and 8 bases, with 10 bases remaining between them. The CDR3 totals 11 residues. DNA for the CDR3: TGTGCCAGCAGGGAGGACGGGGAAGCTTTCTTT. This gives the protein CASREDGEAFF.

V is TRBV27 and J is TRBJ2-3; no clear D gene. Deletions cut 4 bases from V and 2 bases from J, with 13 bases between. The CDR3 is made up of 15 amino acids. Germline V lookup: CDR1 MNHEY, CDR2 SMNVEV (reference sequence). The DNA for the CDR3 is TGTGCCAGCAGTTCCGACGGACGCTCCACAGATACGCAGTATTTT. Amino acids: CASSSDGRSTDTQYF.

J is TRBJ1-4 and V is TRBV21-1; the D segment call TRBD1 is taken from the table without a DNA check. TRBV21-1 has pseudogene status. This CDR3 is 14 amino acids long. CDR3 region: CASSQGATNEKLFF. CDR3 DNA sequence: TGTGCCAGCTCACAGGGGGCAACTAATGAAAAACTGTTTTTT.

The rearrangement links TRBV6-5 to TRBJ2-7, with no clear D. From germline, CDR1 is MNHEY and CDR2 SVGAGI. V lost 5 bases and J lost 0, with 11 bases in between. The length of the CDR3 is 14 residues. As DNA, the CDR3 is TGTGCCAGCAGTCCTGACCTGGGCTCCTACGAGCAGTACTTC. It codes for CASSPDLGSYEQYF.

J is TRBJ2-1 and V is TRBV27; 13 bases agree with TRBD2. The J segment lost 10 bases and the V segment lost 7 bases, leaving 16 bases of the junction unmatched. Germline CDR1 and CDR2: MNHEY and SMNVEV (reference sequence). The length of the CDR3 is 17 residues. The CDR3 protein is CASTLSGLAGAPREQFF. The CDR3 DNA sequence: TGTGCCAGCACCTTATCTGGACTAGCGGGGGCCCCACGGGAGCAGTTCTTC.

As regards this clone: An end of the junction differs from the germline gene, which may be a read error. This sequence joins TRBV4-1 and TRBJ1-1; D is ambiguous. This CDR3 has 13 residues. The germline CDR1 and CDR2 sequences are MGHRA and YSYEKL. The CDR3 DNA follows: TGCGCCAGCAGCGAAGAGCATCTCCCTAAAGCTTTCTTT. Translated, it gives CASSEEHLPKAFF.

This clone was seen once. The rearrangement links TRBV13 to TRBJ2-3; D unclear. CDR1 and CDR2 (germline): PRHDT, FYEKMQ (reference sequence). The length of the CDR3 is 12 residues. Trimming removed 2 bases at V and 4 bases at J, with 4 bases between. This CDR3 reads CASSLPPDTQYF. The CDR3, as DNA: TGTGCCAGCAGCTTACCCCCAGATACGCAGTATTTT. Full variable domain (remainder filled in from reference TRBV13 and TRBJ2-3): AAGVIQSPRHLIKEKRETATLKCYPIPRHDTVYWYQQGPGQDPQFLISFYEKMQSDKGSIPDRFSAQQFSDYHSELNMSSLELGDSALYFCASSLPPDTQYFGPGTRLTVL.

The J gene is TRBJ2-7, the V gene TRBV3-1 (or the pseudogene TRBV3-2); D might be TRBD2 (6 bases). Germline-derived CDR1 and CDR2 are LGHDT and YNNKEL (reference sequence). This CDR3 is built from 14 residues. V was trimmed by 4 bases and J by 3 bases, leaving 13 bases between them. The CDR3 nucleotides read TGTGCCAGCAGCCCGTCGGGACTCCTCTACGAGCAGTACTTC. It codes for CASSPSGLLYEQYF.

The chain recombines TRBV6-5 with TRBJ1-1, with a possible D match to TRBD1 (6 bases). V dropped 5 bases and J dropped 1 base, with 14 bases sitting between them. CDR1 MNHEY and CDR2 SVGAGI come from the germline V gene. This CDR3 comprises 15 residues. The CDR3 spells CASSPWTAENTEAFF. DNA of the CDR3: TGTGCCAGCAGTCCATGGACAGCAGAGAACACTGAAGCTTTCTTT.

The chain carries TRBV27 and TRBJ1-4, with D maybe TRBD1 (6 bases). V was trimmed by 4 bases and J by 4 bases, leaving 13 bases between them. CDR1 MNHEY and CDR2 SMNVEV come from the germline V gene (reference sequence). CDR3 size: 15 residues. CDR3 loop: CASSSLQGGNEKLFF. CDR3 nucleotide sequence: TGTGCCAGCAGTTCCCTACAGGGAGGTAATGAAAAACTGTTTTTT. The whole variable domain, filled in from reference TRBV27 and TRBJ1-4, reads EAQVTQNPRYLITVTGKKLTVTCSQNMNHEYMSWYRQDPGLGLRQIYYSMNVEVTDKGDVPEGYKVSRKEKRNFPLILESPSPNQTSLYFCASSSLQGGNEKLFFGSGTQLSVL.

V and J are TRBV5-1 and TRBJ1-6; 7 bases are shared with TRBD1. The CDR3 loop spans 16 amino acids. Losses at the gene ends were 4 bases for V and 0 bases for J; bases not matched to a gene: 4. Germline CDR1 and CDR2: SGHRS and YFSETQ. The CDR3 here is CASSPGDSSYNSPLHF. The CDR3 nucleotides are TGCGCCAGCAGCCCCGGGGACAGCTCCTATAATTCACCCCTCCACTTT.

The chain carries TRBV18 and TRBJ2-2, with TRBD1 identical over 7 bases. J gave up 2 bases and V 4 bases, and 4 bases lay outside the gene matches. This CDR3 region has 15 residues. Germline CDR1 KGHSH, CDR2 LQKENI. CDR3 coding DNA: TGTGCCAGCTCACTTCGACAGGGAAACACCGGGGAGCTGTTTTTT. Protein product: CASSLRQGNTGELFF.

This chain connects TRBV11-2 to TRBJ2-2, with D perhaps matching TRBD1 (5 bases). This CDR3 has 14 amino acids. In germline, CDR1 is SGHAT, CDR2 FQNNGV. The V end was cut by 5 bases, the J end by 2 bases, with 9 bases between. The CDR3 spells CASSRTPNTGELFF. CDR3 bases: TGTGCCAGCAGCCGGACACCTAACACCGGGGAGCTGTTTTTT. Variable domain in full (rest from reference TRBV11-2 and TRBJ2-2): EAGVAQSPRYKIIEKRQSVAFWCNPISGHATLYWYQQILGQGPKLLIQFQNNGVVDDSQLPKDRFSAERLKGVDSTLKIQPAKLEDSAVYLCASSRTPNTGELFFGEGSRLTVL.

The chain combines TRBV18 with TRBJ1-3; 11 nucleotides align to TRBD1. Germline-derived CDR1 and CDR2 are KGHSH and LQKENI. This CDR3 comprises 16 residues. The trim removed 3 bases at V and 2 bases at J, leaving 3 bases unmatched. The CDR3 region is CASSPGQGATGNTIYF. In DNA form, the CDR3 reads TGTGCCAGCTCACCCGGACAGGGGGCAACTGGAAACACCATATATTTT.